The clone carrying this TCR beta chain was picked up many times. The source of the sample is a study of CD8 T cells in ankylosing spondylitis. TCRdb re-called the 5' RACE reads through MiXCR, storing one row per CDR3 protein. Here the sample spans roughly 240,000 distinct CDR3 sequences, less than 9.5% being singletons. This receptor was identified in a female donor with ankylosing spondylitis or in good health (not recorded which). The sequenced sample consisted of blood, either unsorted or a sorted T cell fraction (not recorded which).

In DNA, the CDR3 is TGTGCCAGCAGTGAAGATGTGGGTTCACCCACAGATACGCAGTATTTT. Its protein product is CASSEDVGSPTDTQYF. This sequence joins TRBV6-4 and TRBJ2-3; D is unresolved. Germline V lookup: CDR1 MRHNA, CDR2 SNTAGT. V gave up 3 bases and J gave up 2 bases, with 15 bases separating them. The CDR3 is 16 amino acids.